The 6 T cell receptor beta chains presented below share a single source sample, sequenced in a study of cytomegalovirus exposure and HLA in healthy donors. A multiplex PCR was run with 60 Vbeta primers and 13 Jbeta primers. Sequencing used immunoSEQ multiplex PCR; TCRdb keeps in-frame clones, though not all of them. The sample lists some 69,000 clones; around 72% were seen once. Sequenced material: PBMCs. The receptors come from a male donor in good health and CMV-seropositive.

In its sample, this clone was seen a few times. The CDR3, as DNA: TGTGCCAGCAGAACCGGGACACAACCCCGCTACGACTACGAGCAGTACTTC. As protein: CASRTGTQPRYDYEQYF. The rearrangement joins TRBV9 to TRBJ2-7; a weak D match, TRBD1 (6 bases). V shed 5 bases and J shed 3 bases, with 24 bases lying between them. Per the germline V gene, CDR1 is SGDLS and CDR2 is YYNGEE. This CDR3 has 17 amino acids.

The chain uses TRBV5-4 and TRBJ2-1, with 9 positions matching TRBD2. Trimming took 6 bases from V and 1 from J; bases not matched to a gene: 8. Germline V gene sequence: CDR1 SGHNT, CDR2 YYREEE (reference sequence). The CDR3 length is 16 residues. The chain's CDR3 is CASKSGTSRSYNEQFF. CDR3 nucleotides: TGTGCCAGCAAATCCGGGACTAGCAGATCCTACAATGAGCAGTTCTTC.

The chain uses TRBV7-9 and TRBJ2-2; the match to TRBD1 covers 10 bases. V was pared by 5 bases and J by 4 bases, with 7 bases of the junction left unmatched. The length of the CDR3 is 16 residues. CDR1 SEHNR and CDR2 FQNEAQ come from the germline V gene (reference sequence). CDR3 sequence (DNA): TGTGCCAGCAGCGGCAGACAGGGGGCGAGCACCGGGGAGCTGTTTTTT. It specifies CASSGRQGASTGELFF. Filled out from reference TRBV7-9 and TRBJ2-2, the complete variable domain reads DTGVSQNPRHKITKRGQNVTFRCDPISEHNRLYWYRQTLGQGPEFLTYFQNEAQLEKSRLLSDRFSAERPKGSFSTLEIQRTEQGDSAMYLCASSGRQGASTGELFFGEGSRLTVL.

The CDR3 reads CASSMGQRWETQYF. Here the CDR3 DNA reads TGTGCCAGTAGTATGGGACAGAGGTGGGAGACCCAGTACTTC. The chain recombines TRBV19 with TRBJ2-5, with 7 bases fitting TRBD1. J lost 5 bases, V lost 3 bases, and 6 bases had no gene match. The CDR3 is 14 amino acids. Germline V gene lookup returns CDR1 LNHDA and CDR2 SQIVND (reference sequence).

J is TRBJ1-1 and V is TRBV5-5, with 9 bases that match TRBD1. After removal of 4 bases from V and 4 bases from J, the junction contained 2 bases not matched to a gene. This CDR3 region has 13 residues. CDR1 and CDR2 (germline): SGHKS, YYEKEE (reference sequence). The DNA for the CDR3 is TGTGCCAGCAGCGAGACAGGGGGCACTGAAGCTTTCTTT. Translation: CASSETGGTEAFF.

The V and J genes are TRBV6-5 and TRBJ2-3; the D gene is possibly TRBD2 (5 bases). Germline-derived CDR1 and CDR2 are MNHEY and SVGAGI. Trimming removed 6 bases from V and 1 base from J, with 11 bases in between. CDR3 size: 14 residues. The CDR3 nucleotides are TGTGCCAGCAGGGAGCCCGGGGGCACAGATACGCAGTATTTT. Translating gives CASREPGGTDTQYF.